This T cell receptor (beta chain) was captured by sequencing in a study of cytomegalovirus exposure and HLA in healthy donors. Use of 60 Vbeta and 13 Jbeta primers characterized the PCR. Clones were sequenced by immunoSEQ multiplex PCR, and TCRdb holds only the in-frame ones, with some missing. The sample consists of 100,000 or so clones, about three quarters of them appearing once. Each donor was healthy, and each was a bone marrow donor. The study's findings and limits: Reports showed the classifier diagnosing cytomegalovirus status with high specificity and sensitivity. With DRB1 most and HLA-C fewest, TCR association rates differed between HLA loci in a later analysis. 87-base-pair reads could not separate some V segments, including TRBV6-2 and TRBV6-3.

Trimming cost V 5 bases and J 4 bases, with 19 bases left between them. The CDR3 has 15 residues. Germline V CDR1 and CDR2: SQVTM, ANQGSEA. Note on this clone: Its antigen is unknown.

The TCR was taken from a man aged 40-49 years in good health and CMV-seronegative. This chain connects TRBV29-1 to TRBJ2-3, with a weak D call TRBD1 (6 bases). The source material was PBMCs. The CDR3 spells CSVLNWLQGADTQYF. DNA of the CDR3: TGCAGCGTTTTAAATTGGTTACAGGGCGCAGATACGCAGTATTTT.